These T cell receptor beta chains were read from a single sample in a study of cytomegalovirus exposure and HLA in healthy donors. Only in-frame clones appear in the TCRdb table, and some are missing; sequencing was by immunoSEQ multiplex PCR. The sample gives about 130,000 clones, around 8.5% of which show up once; 4.5% to 5.5% is in the top ten. What was sequenced was PBMCs. Receptors originate from a middle-aged man in good health and CMV-seronegative. Both conserved end residues are part of each CDR3. D genes are given only for firm matches. Expanded clones get a size class; other rows say once, few or many, or leave the size out.

>few|TRBJ1-1|NA|TRBV7-9
CASSYTENTEAFF
TGTGCCAGCAGCTATACAGAAAACACTGAAGCTTTCTTT
>few|TRBJ1-4|TRBD1|TRBV5-1
CASSLGTVAEKLFF
TGCGCCAGCAGCCTTGGGACAGTAGCTGAAAAACTGTTTTTT
>few|TRBJ1-1|TRBD1|TRBV6-6
CASADRGLGTTEAFF
TGTGCCAGCGCAGACAGGGGGCTAGGCACCACTGAAGCTTTCTTT
>NA|TRBJ2-7|TRBD2|TRBV5-1
CASSLASGLNSYEQYF
TGCGCCAGCAGCTTGGCTAGCGGTCTTAACTCCTACGAGCAGTACTTC
>few|TRBJ1-1|NA|TRBV7-9
CASSLGRGGLGAFF
TGTGCCAGCAGCTTAGGGCGGGGGGGATTGGGTGCTTTCTTT
>few|TRBJ2-3|NA|TRBV11-2
CASSLDPPGADTQYF
TGTGCCAGCAGCTTAGATCCCCCAGGGGCAGATACGCAGTATTTT
>few|TRBJ2-3|TRBD2|TRBV5-1
CASRGLAGGKGTDTQYF
TGCGCCAGCAGGGGACTAGCGGGGGGTAAGGGCACAGATACGCAGTATTTT
>few|TRBJ2-7|NA|TRBV28
CASSLIVDGGSYEQYF
TGTGCCAGCAGTTTAATAGTAGACGGGGGATCCTACGAGCAGTACTTC
>few|TRBJ2-2|NA|TRBV5-8
CATRQASNTGELFF
TGTGCCACAAGACAGGCTTCGAACACCGGGGAGCTGTTTTTT
>few|TRBJ2-5|TRBD1|TRBV7-9
CASRQQGAGETQYF
TGTGCCAGCAGGCAACAGGGGGCCGGGGAGACCCAGTACTTC
>few|TRBJ1-4|TRBD1|TRBV6-6
CASSSPGGEKLFF
TGTGCCAGCAGTTCTCCAGGGGGGGAAAAACTGTTTTTT
>NA|TRBJ1-2|NA|TRBV7-9
CASRPIERGYTF
TGTGCCAGCAGACCTATCGAGCGGGGCTACACCTTC
>few|TRBJ2-7|TRBD1|TRBV5-6
CASGVQGDVYEQYF
TGTGCCAGCGGAGTGCAGGGGGACGTCTACGAGCAGTACTTC
>NA|TRBJ2-3|TRBD2|TRBV6-5
CASRTSGGADTQYF
TGTGCCAGCAGAACTAGCGGGGGGGCAGATACGCAGTATTTT
>few|TRBJ1-4|NA|TRBV19
CASSTQIGATNEKLFF
TGTGCCAGTAGTACCCAGATAGGAGCAACTAATGAAAAACTGTTTTTT
>NA|TRBJ2-7|NA|TRBV7-2
CASSPLPGVSGKAGYF
TGTGCCAGCAGCCCCCTGCCAGGGGTCTCGGGGAAGGCGGGGTACTTC
>few|TRBJ1-6|NA|TRBV6-6
CASRQASSYNSPLHF
TGTGCCAGCAGACAGGCGAGCTCCTATAATTCACCCCTCCACTTT
>few|TRBJ1-5|NA|TRBV6-1
CASTRRTSDQPQHF
TGTGCCAGCACCCGCCGGACTAGCGATCAGCCCCAGCATTTT
>NA|TRBJ2-1|NA|TRBV6-1
CASSETESYNEQFF
TGTGCCAGCAGTGAAACGGAGTCCTACAATGAGCAGTTCTTC
>few|TRBJ2-2|TRBD2|TRBV2
CASRGLETGELFF
TGTGCCAGCCGGGGACTAGAAACCGGGGAGCTGTTTTTT
>NA|TRBJ1-3|TRBD1|TRBV5-6
CASSLPGQINTIYF
TGTGCCAGCAGCCTTCCGGGACAGATAAACACCATATATTTT
>few|TRBJ2-5|NA|TRBV5-4
CASSLPVVTETQYF
TGTGCCAGCAGCTTGCCAGTCGTCACGGAGACCCAGTACTTC
>NA|TRBJ2-5|TRBD2|TRBV5-6
CVSSRLARGGTQYF
TGTGTCAGCAGCCGACTAGCACGTGGGGGGACCCAGTACTTC
>few|TRBJ2-5|NA|TRBV7-9
CASSALSGQTQYF
TGTGCCAGCAGCGCCCTAAGCGGCCAGACCCAGTACTTC
>NA|TRBJ1-2|TRBD1|TRBV6-1
CASSDMTGGNGYTF
TGTGCCAGCAGTGACATGACAGGGGGGAATGGCTACACCTTC
>NA|TRBJ1-1|NA|TRBV7-8
CASSLGGQTEAFF
TGTGCCAGCAGCTTAGGAGGGCAGACTGAAGCTTTCTTT
>NA|TRBJ2-5|NA|TRBV5-1
CASSLLETQYF
TGCGCCAGCAGCTTGCTCGAGACCCAGTACTTC
>NA|TRBJ2-3|NA|TRBV4-1
CASSSRNKERVDTQYF
TGCGCCAGCAGCTCGCGAAACAAGGAGCGAGTAGATACGCAGTATTTT
>NA|TRBJ2-7|NA|TRBV7-9
CASSLTGPYEQYF
TGTGCCAGCAGCTTAACAGGTCCCTACGAGCAGTACTTC
>few|TRBJ2-7|TRBD1|TRBV30
CAWMTGTGAREQYF
TGTGCCTGGATGACCGGGACAGGGGCTAGAGAGCAGTACTTC
>NA|TRBJ1-1|NA|TRBV27
CASSLQGFTEAFF
TGTGCCAGCAGTTTACAGGGGTTCACTGAAGCTTTCTTT
>NA|TRBJ2-7|NA|TRBV7-9
CASSQAAGSYEQYF
TGTGCCTCCTCCCAGGCAGCAGGGTCCTACGAGCAGTACTTC
>NA|TRBJ1-1|NA|TRBV4-1
CASSRGGDSYEAFF
TGCGCCAGCAGCCGCGGCGGCGACAGCTATGAAGCTTTCTTT
>NA|TRBJ2-7|NA|TRBV6-5
CASSAKGGRFYEQYF
TGTGCCAGCAGTGCCAAGGGGGGGAGATTCTACGAGCAGTACTTC